A selection of T cell receptor beta chains follows, all from one sample in a study of CXCR3 chemokines and chemotherapy response in bladder cancer. TCRdb re-called the PCR reads with MiXCR, one entry per CDR3 protein. The sample includes about 1,500 distinct CDR3 sequences, 21% seen only once; the top ten take about a third. Collection of the sample occurred from a patient whose treatment included neoadjuvant chemotherapy. Receptors originate from a human donor with bladder cancer that did not respond to neoadjuvant chemotherapy. Each CDR3 is given with its conserved first and last residue. D genes are given only for firm matches. Some rows have no size entry. The others give once, few or many, or a class for an expanded clone.

large | TRBJ1-1 | TRBV19 | NA | TGTGCCAGTAGTCCAGGGTTACGCACTGAAGCTTTCTTT | CASSPGLRTEAFF
many | TRBJ1-4 | TRBV20-1 | TRBD1 | TGCAGTGCTAGGCGGACAGGGGGCTTCACTAATGAAAAACTGTTTTTT | CSARRTGGFTNEKLFF
medium-sized | TRBJ2-1 | TRBV29-1 | NA | TGCAGCTACGGCCAGGCCTCCTACAATGAGCAGTTCTTC | CSYGQASYNEQFF
large | TRBJ2-3 | TRBV6-1 | NA | TGTGCCAGCAGTGCACAACTAGCTCTGGGCACAGATACGCAGTATTTT | CASSAQLALGTDTQYF
once | TRBJ2-5 | TRBV15 | TRBD1 | TGTGCCACCAGCAGAGGGACAGGAGGTGAGACCCAGTACTTC | CATSRGTGGETQYF
NA | TRBJ2-3 | TRBV7-3 | NA | TGTGCCAGCAGTCCCGGGAGCACAGATACGCAGTATTTT | CASSPGSTDTQYF
medium-sized | TRBJ2-5 | TRBV7-3 | NA | TGTGCCAGCAGCTGGCAAAGTGGCGGGGTGGAGACCCAGTACTTC | CASSWQSGGVETQYF
large | TRBJ2-5 | TRBV18 | TRBD2 | TGTGCCAGCTCTCCCCGGGGGAGACTAGCGGGGGGCCTTCAAGAGACCCAGTACTTC | CASSPRGRLAGGLQETQYF
large | TRBJ2-3 | TRBV19 | TRBD2 | TGTGCCAGTAGTCCGACTAGCGGGGGGGCCCATACGCAGTATTTT | CASSPTSGGAHTQYF
NA | TRBJ2-3 | TRBV6-1 | NA | TGTGCCAGCAGAGCTCAGGGGGGGGCCCCCTGTGGAGATACGCAGTATTTT | CASRAQGGAPCGDTQYF
medium-sized | TRBJ1-6 | TRBV28 | NA | TGTGCCAGCAGTTTAGGGTCGCTTAATTCACCCCTCCACTTT | CASSLGSLNSPLHF
many | TRBJ2-5 | TRBV24-1 | TRBD1 | TGTGCCACCAGTGAGTCCGGGACAGGGGGCCAAGAGACCCAGTACTTC | CATSESGTGGQETQYF
many | TRBJ1-5 | TRBV12-3/TRBV12-4 | NA | TGTGCCAGCAGTTTAGGGTACGGGGGGCAGCCCCAGCATTTT | CASSLGYGGQPQHF
medium-sized | TRBJ2-7 | TRBV19 | NA | TGTGCCAGTAGTATCGGGCTTCAGGGGACCTACGAGCAGTACTTC | CASSIGLQGTYEQYF
medium-sized | TRBJ2-1 | TRBV6-2/TRBV6-3 | TRBD2 | TGTGCCAGCAGTTCTCTCTGGACTAGCGGGCTTAATGAGCAGTTCTTC | CASSSLWTSGLNEQFF
medium-sized | TRBJ2-5 | TRBV6-5 | NA | TGTGCCAGCAGTCCGGGTGTGTCTAGCGCCGGTGGGGAGACCCAGTACTTC | CASSPGVSSAGGETQYF
few | TRBJ2-3 | TRBV6-2/TRBV6-3 | TRBD2 | TGTGCCAGCAGTCCCCAGCCCGGACTAGCGGGGGGGGTAGCAGATACGCAGTATTTT | CASSPQPGLAGGVADTQYF
medium-sized | TRBJ2-7 | TRBV6-5 | TRBD1 | TGTGCCAGCAGCACCACAGGGGTTGACACCTACGAGCAGTACTTC | CASSTTGVDTYEQYF
many | TRBJ2-5 | TRBV30 | TRBD2 | TGTGCCTGGAGTGTTTGGGGGGGGTCCTGGGGGACCCAGTACTTC | CAWSVWGGSWGTQYF
few | TRBJ2-3 | TRBV4-3 | NA | TGCGCCAGCAGCCAAGAGTGGGGCGCAGATACGCAGTATTTT | CASSQEWGADTQYF
NA | TRBJ1-5 | TRBV6-5 | TRBD1 | TGTGCCAGCAGTTACGGAATTCCCGGGACAGGGGATCAGCCCCAGCATTTT | CASSYGIPGTGDQPQHF
many | TRBJ1-5 | TRBV5-6 | TRBD1 | TGTGCCAGCAGCTTTCAGGGGGGGGATCAGCCCCAGCATTTT | CASSFQGGDQPQHF
many | TRBJ2-6 | TRBV27 | TRBD1 | TGTGCCAGCAGTTCAGGGGGCGCTGGGGCCAACGTCCTGACTTTC | CASSSGGAGANVLTF
many | TRBJ2-3 | TRBV12-3/TRBV12-4 | TRBD2 | TGTGCCAGCAGTTCCCAGCGGGGGGGCCGCTCTGGAGGTACGCAGTATTTT | CASSSQRGGRSGGTQYF
medium-sized | TRBJ1-3 | TRBV7-9 | NA | TGTGCCAGCAGCTTAGCGACCTCAGGCAGCTCTGGAAACACCATATATTTT | CASSLATSGSSGNTIYF
many | TRBJ2-4 | TRBV12-3/TRBV12-4 | NA | TGTGCCAGCAGTTTTATCAGCAAAAACATTCAGTACTTC | CASSFISKNIQYF
few | TRBJ2-4 | TRBV28 | TRBD2 | TGTGCCAGCAGTTACCGGGGACCGGGACTAGCGGGGGGCGAAAACATTCAGTACTTC | CASSYRGPGLAGGENIQYF
many | TRBJ1-2 | TRBV5-4 | NA | TGTGCCAGCAGCTTAAACTATGGCTACACCTTC | CASSLNYGYTF
many | TRBJ1-3 | TRBV12-3/TRBV12-4 | NA | TGTGCCAGCAGTACGGGACAAACCTTCTCTGGAAACACCATATATTTT | CASSTGQTFSGNTIYF
medium-sized | TRBJ1-5 | TRBV6-2/TRBV6-3 | NA | TGTGCCAGCAGTTACTCTCCGGGTCCACTGGGACAGCCCCAGCATTTT | CASSYSPGPLGQPQHF
large | TRBJ2-4 | TRBV6-5 | NA | TGTGCCAGCAGTTTAGGGCAAAGGGGTTTTGGAAACATTCAGTACTTC | CASSLGQRGFGNIQYF
medium-sized | TRBJ2-3 | TRBV7-3 | TRBD2 | TGTGCCAGCAGATTGACTAGCGGGGGGACAGATACGCAGTATTTT | CASRLTSGGTDTQYF
NA | TRBJ2-3 | TRBV5-6 | TRBD2 | TGTGCCATCAGCTTGGGGCTAGCGGGGGGGGGCACAGATACGCAGTATTTT | CAISLGLAGGGTDTQYF
many | TRBJ1-1 | TRBV12-3/TRBV12-4 | NA | TGTGCCAGCAGTTACGGGACAGAAGCTTTCTTT | CASSYGTEAFF
medium-sized | TRBJ2-5 | TRBV24-1 | NA | TGTGCCACCAGTGGCTCGAGGGGGGGGCGGAGGCAAGAGACCCAGTACTTC | CATSGSRGGRRQETQYF
medium-sized | TRBJ2-1 | TRBV19 | TRBD2 | TGTGCCAGTAGTATAGATAGCGGGGACTACAATGAGCAGTTCTTC | CASSIDSGDYNEQFF
NA | TRBJ2-3 | TRBV7-9 | TRBD2 | TGTGCCAGCAGCTCCCGACTAGCGGGGGAGGCAGATACGCAGTATTTT | CASSSRLAGEADTQYF
many | TRBJ2-5 | TRBV12-3/TRBV12-4 | TRBD1 | TGTGCCAGCAGCAGGGACCCAGGGGGTCGAAACCAAGAGACCCAGTACTTC | CASSRDPGGRNQETQYF
medium-sized | TRBJ2-3 | TRBV6-2/TRBV6-3 | TRBD2 | TGTGCCAGCAGTCCCCAACCTCTGACTAGCGGGTTAACAGATACGCAGTATTTT | CASSPQPLTSGLTDTQYF
medium-sized | TRBJ2-7 | TRBV30 | NA | TGTGCCTGGAGTGTAAGGGCGTCAGGCGAGCAGTACTTC | CAWSVRASGEQYF
large | TRBJ1-5 | TRBV6-1 | NA | TGTGCCAGCACGGCCCTCCAGGGGCACTATCAGCCCCAGCATTTT | CASTALQGHYQPQHF
NA | TRBJ2-7 | TRBV28 | NA | TGTGCCAGCAGTTTATCCCGACCCCCCTACGAGCAGTACTTC | CASSLSRPPYEQYF
hyperexpanded | TRBJ2-1 | TRBV19 | TRBD2 | TGTGCCAGTAGTATGACTAGCGGGGCGTACAATGAGCAGTTCTTC | CASSMTSGAYNEQFF
once | TRBJ2-5 | TRBV9 | TRBD2 | TGTGCCAGCACCCCGGGACTAGCGGGTCAAGAGACCCAGTACTTC | CASTPGLAGQETQYF
medium-sized | TRBJ1-5 | TRBV10-3 | TRBD1 | TGTGCCATCAGTGGGACAGGGGATCAGCCCCAGCATTTT | CAISGTGDQPQHF
medium-sized | TRBJ2-3 | TRBV13 | TRBD1 | TGTGCCAGCAGCTTCGACAGGGGAACAGATACGCAGTATTTT | CASSFDRGTDTQYF
many | TRBJ2-7 | TRBV6-5 | NA | TGTGCCAGCAGTTACTCACCAACCTACGAGCAGTACTTC | CASSYSPTYEQYF
medium-sized | TRBJ2-3 | TRBV9 | NA | TGTGCCAGCAGCGCGTTGACAGAATACACAGATACGCAGTATTTT | CASSALTEYTDTQYF
many | TRBJ2-3 | TRBV18 | NA | TGTGCCAGCTCACCTAAGGCAGATACGCAGTATTTT | CASSPKADTQYF
large | TRBJ2-3 | TRBV6-5 | NA | TGTGCCAGCAGTTACGGTGAGAGACGGACAGATACGCAGTATTTT | CASSYGERRTDTQYF
medium-sized | TRBJ2-3 | TRBV6-5 | TRBD2 | TGTGCCAGCAGTTTGACTAGCGGCACAGATACGCAGTATTTT | CASSLTSGTDTQYF
many | TRBJ1-3 | TRBV10-1 | TRBD1 | TGCGCCAGCAGGGACAGGGGCTCTGGAAACACCATATATTTT | CASRDRGSGNTIYF
medium-sized | TRBJ1-1 | TRBV29-1 | TRBD1 | TGCAGCGGCCGCCGGGACAGCGGAGGGGAAGCTTTCTTT | CSGRRDSGGEAFF